The present T cell receptor beta chain was sequenced within a study of blood T cell repertoires in COVID-19. Study as a whole: The United States, Italy and Spain supplied acute and convalescent COVID-19 samples. PBMCs, B-cell-depleted T cells, or T cells provided the cDNA or gDNA that made up the material.

V gave up 2 bases and J gave up 7 bases; unmatched junction bases: 6. Germline V gene data show CDR1 as SGHRS and CDR2 as YFSETQ. This CDR3 has 14 residues. Source study methods: Estimated nucleated cell counts came from reference gene primer amplification. Clones were read by immunoSEQ multiplex PCR, and TCRdb kept only the in-frame ones, dropping some. D and trimming were read from the DNA, whereas the V and J calls and clone size are those reported in that table. The table lists approximately 130,000 clones, 81% of them singletons. This sequence originates from a woman aged 55-70 years with active or convalescent COVID-19. The chain joins TRBV5-1 to TRBJ1-1; 9 bases line up with TRBD1. The specimen was peripheral blood. CDR3 nucleotide sequence: TGCGCCAGCAGCTTACAGGGGGCCAGGGGTGAAGCTTTCTTT. This translates into CASSLQGARGEAFF.